These 28 T cell receptor beta chains were all obtained from the same sample, sequenced in a study of T-cell memory formation after mild COVID-19 (dated by TCRdb to 2020 to 2023). The receptor library was made with 5' RACE. Sequencing was carried out with an Illumina NovaSeq 6000. TCRdb took the public reads, trimmed them with fastp at Q25, ran MiXCR for clone calling and kept in-frame beta chains. Merged by CDR3 protein, the rows form single entries marked with the most common genes and DNA. The sample includes around 340,000 distinct CDR3 sequences, with roughly 15% observed a single time. Of the sample, around a fifth falls within the top ten clones. The specimen sequenced was PBMCs or a T cell subset sorted from them (not recorded which). These receptors all stem from a man between 18 and 29 years old who had mild COVID-19 (a few samples of this study predate the infection). The sample titles of this study are shuffled in the database, so cell type and time point are left out; the donor was told from shared clones.

Ten or more counts support this clonotype. The CDR3 here is CATSDSAGRDNEQFF. The CDR3 DNA is TGTGCCACCAGTGATTCCGCAGGGCGAGACAATGAGCAGTTCTTC. This rearrangement joins TRBV24-1 to TRBJ2-1; possible D gene TRBD1, 5 bases. Trimming pared 2 bases from V and 5 bases from J, leaving 12 bases between. The CDR3 runs 15 residues. Germline CDR1 and CDR2: KGHDR and SFDVKD.

A few counts support this clonotype. V is TRBV20-1 and J is TRBJ2-3; D gene unclear. CDR1 and CDR2 (germline): DFQATT, SNEGSKA (reference sequence). V was pared by 5 bases and J by 8 bases, with 17 bases between. This CDR3 has 13 amino acids. DNA of the CDR3: TGCAGTGCTTTCTCCGTGGGTGGCGTTACGCAGTATTTT. This encodes CSAFSVGGVTQYF.

This clonotype turned up a few times. This chain connects TRBV25-1 to TRBJ2-3; D is ambiguous. V lost 6 bases, J lost 6 bases, and 10 bases lay in between. The CDR3 totals 12 residues. CDR1 and CDR2 from the germline V gene are MGHDK and SYGVNS. The DNA of the CDR3 is TGTGCCAGCAGAACAAATGGGGATACGCAGTATTTT. Translated: CASRTNGDTQYF. Drawing the rest from reference TRBV25-1 and TRBJ2-3, the complete variable domain is EADIYQTPRYLVIGTGKKITLECSQTMGHDKMYWYQQDPGMELHLIHYSYGVNSTEKGDLSSESTVSRIRTEHFPLTLESARPSHTSQYLCASRTNGDTQYFGPGTRLTVL.

CDR3 coding DNA: TGTGCCTCCCAGACAGGGGAGGCCAACATTCAGTACTTC. Translating gives CASQTGEANIQYF. The J gene is TRBJ2-4, the V gene TRBV10-3; TRBD1 agrees at 8 bases. Germline V gene lookup returns CDR1 ENHRY and CDR2 SYGVKD. The ends lost 11 bases at V and 7 bases at J; junction bases unmatched: 10. The CDR3 loop spans 13 amino acids.

The chain couples TRBV6-5 to TRBJ2-3, with a weak D call TRBD2 (7 bases). The V gene lost 0 bases and the J gene lost 5 bases, with 18 bases spanning the gap. The germline V gene encodes CDR1 MNHEY and CDR2 SVGAGI. The CDR3 sequence is 17 residues long. CDR3 nucleotide sequence: TGTGCCAGCAGTTACTCGAAACCTAGCGGCAGGGGAGATACGCAGTATTTT. This sequence encodes CASSYSKPSGRGDTQYF.

This clonotype appeared a few times. The genes are TRBV7-3 and TRBJ2-2; tentative D call: TRBD2 (7 bases). Germline V gene sequence: CDR1 SGHTA, CDR2 FQGTGA. The CDR3 runs 16 residues. Trimming took off 5 bases at V and 6 bases at J, with 19 bases between the two ends. CDR3 nucleotides: TGTGCCAGCAGCCCGAGGGGAGGGGGTTCTTCCGGGGAGCTGTTTTTT. Its protein product is CASSPRGGGSSGELFF.

The rearrangement joins TRBV5-1 to TRBJ2-1; a weak D match, TRBD1 (6 bases). In germline, CDR1 is SGHRS, CDR2 YFSETQ. V lost 4 bases to trimming and J lost 9 bases, with 14 bases between them. CDR3 length equals 13 residues. CDR3 sequence (DNA): TGCGCCAGCAGCGTAACACAGGGAGCTGAGCAGTTCTTC. This gives the protein CASSVTQGAEQFF.

This clonotype was seen a few times. This chain joins TRBV12-3 or TRBV12-4 and TRBJ2-2; no reliable D call. V gave up 3 bases and J gave up 4 bases, with 9 bases separating them. This CDR3 has 14 amino acids. The CDR3 nucleotides read TGTGCCAGCAGTTTCTTGGAAATCACCGGGGAGCTGTTTTTT. Its protein product is CASSFLEITGELFF.

The J gene is TRBJ2-1, the V gene TRBV7-2; D is perhaps TRBD2 (6 bases). This CDR3 region has 12 residues. Trimming cost V 6 bases and J 4 bases, with 7 bases left between them. The germline CDR1 and CDR2 sequences are SGHTA and FQGNSA. As DNA, the CDR3 is TGTGCCAGCAGGGGGGGATACAATGAGCAGTTCTTC. This encodes CASRGGYNEQFF. Based on the CDR3 plus reference TRBV7-2 and TRBJ2-1, the full variable domain is GAGVSQSPSNKVTEKGKDVELRCDPISGHTALYWYRQSLGQGLEFLIYFQGNSAPDKSGLPSDRFSAERTGGSVSTLTIQRTQQEDSAVYLCASRGGYNEQFFGPGTRLTVL.

This chain connects TRBV12-3 or TRBV12-4 to TRBJ1-2; D is undetermined. The CDR3 loop spans 15 amino acids. Trimming removed 3 bases at V and 6 bases at J, with 17 bases between. CDR3 DNA sequence: TGTGCCAGCAGTTTCTCGGTTCCCTTCGGAGATGGCTACACCTTC. Translation gives CASSFSVPFGDGYTF.

V usage is TRBV7-6 and J usage is TRBJ2-3; D is ambiguous. CDR1 is SGHVS and CDR2 is FNYEAQ in the germline V gene. This CDR3 has 13 residues. V lost 1 base to trimming and J lost 6 bases, with 8 bases between them. The CDR3 is CASSLVNPDTQYF. The CDR3 DNA sequence: TGTGCCAGCAGCTTAGTTAACCCCGATACGCAGTATTTT.

The J gene is TRBJ2-7, the V gene TRBV5-1, with TRBD1 matching over 8 bases. CDR3 length equals 15 residues. The germline V gene has CDR1 SGHRS and CDR2 YFSETQ. The ends lost 3 bases at V and 0 bases at J; junction bases unmatched: 5. The chain's CDR3 is CASSWGTGSSYEQYV. CDR3 sequence (DNA): TGCGCCAGCAGCTGGGGGACAGGTAGCTCCTACGAGCAGTACGTC.

This clonotype was found many times. The chain recombines TRBV6-5 with TRBJ1-5; D gene uncertain. Per germline, CDR1 MNHEY and CDR2 SVGAGI. V was cut by 4 bases and J by 0 bases, with 7 bases left in between. The CDR3 length is 14 residues. The CDR3: CASSSFYSNQPQHF. Here the CDR3 DNA reads TGTGCCAGCAGTTCTTTTTATAGCAATCAGCCCCAGCATTTT.

This sequence joins TRBV5-1 and TRBJ2-5, with a tentative D call TRBD2 (5 bases). From germline, CDR1 is SGHRS and CDR2 YFSETQ. With 4 bases removed from V and 3 bases from J, the gap between germline ends came to 16 bases. The CDR3 has 15 amino acids. The DNA of the CDR3 is TGCGCCAGCAGCCGAAATCCACTAGGTGAAGAGACCCAGTACTTC. As protein: CASSRNPLGEETQYF.

The chain employs TRBV5-1 and TRBJ1-4, with 7 nucleotides matching TRBD1. Germline V gene data show CDR1 as SGHRS and CDR2 as YFSETQ. V shed 4 bases and J 6 bases; nucleotides not matched to a gene: 9. The CDR3 has 15 residues. The CDR3 sequence: CASSLRQGVDEKLFF. CDR3 in DNA: TGCGCCAGCAGCCTCCGACAGGGTGTCGATGAAAAACTGTTTTTT.

This clonotype was observed many times. The V and J genes are TRBV12-3 or TRBV12-4 and TRBJ1-1, with D uncertain. The germline V and J ends were trimmed by 5 bases and 0 bases, with 10 bases remaining between them. The CDR3 runs to 14 residues. The CDR3 sequence: CASSPGAVNTEAFF. In DNA form, the CDR3 reads TGTGCCAGCAGTCCCGGTGCGGTGAACACTGAAGCTTTCTTT.

This chain connects TRBV18 to TRBJ2-1; the match to TRBD2 covers 10 bases. This CDR3 has 15 amino acids. The V segment lost 2 bases and the J segment 4 bases; nucleotides outside the gene matches: 2. The germline CDR1 and CDR2 sequences are KGHSH and LQKENI. The CDR3 spells CASSPTAGGYNEQFF. CDR3 coding DNA: TGTGCCAGCTCACCAACAGCGGGGGGGTACAATGAGCAGTTCTTC.

A few counts support this clonotype. The rearrangement joins TRBV20-1 to TRBJ2-7; no firm D call. The CDR3 is 13 amino acids. The germline V gene has CDR1 DFQATT and CDR2 SNEGSKA (reference sequence). V was clipped by 1 base and J by 3 bases, with 10 bases between them. The CDR3 sequence is CSARGPFNYEQYF. The CDR3 DNA is TGCAGTGCTAGAGGACCTTTCAACTACGAGCAGTACTTC.

A few counts support this clonotype. The V and J genes are TRBV9 and TRBJ2-3; TRBD2 matches 10 bases. This CDR3 spans 15 amino acids. Looked up from germline, CDR1 is SGDLS and CDR2 is YYNGEE. After removal of 6 bases from V and 4 bases from J, the junction contained 8 bases not matched to a gene. The CDR3, as DNA: TGTGCCAGCACCCGAGGAGCGGGGGGGTCAGATACGCAGTATTTT. This codes for CASTRGAGGSDTQYF.

This chain links TRBV6-5 with TRBJ1-5; a possible D gene is TRBD1 (6 bases). V lost 0 bases and J 4 bases, leaving 10 bases between the germline ends. The CDR3 is 15 amino acids. Per germline, CDR1 MNHEY and CDR2 SVGAGI. CDR3 sequence (DNA): TGTGCCAGCAGTTACTCAGGGGACATAAATCAGCCCCAGCATTTT. Protein sequence: CASSYSGDINQPQHF.

This clonotype has more than one count but fewer than ten. The V and J genes are TRBV5-1 and TRBJ2-7; 8 positions agree with TRBD1. The CDR3 has 14 amino acids. V lost 4 bases to trimming and J lost 2 bases; unmatched junction nucleotides: 5. CDR1 is SGHRS and CDR2 is YFSETQ in the germline V gene. CDR3 loop: CASSPDRAPYEQYF. The CDR3 bases are TGCGCCAGCAGCCCGGACAGGGCCCCCTACGAGCAGTACTTC.

This clonotype was seen ten or more times. The V gene is TRBV4-1, the J gene TRBJ2-1; possibly TRBD2 for D (5 bases). Trimming removed 4 bases at V and 7 bases at J, with 11 bases between. This CDR3 has 13 amino acids. Germline assignment: CDR1 MGHRA and CDR2 YSYEKL. The CDR3 DNA reads TGCGCCAGCAGCCTTTGGGAGCCGAATGAGCAGTTCTTC. Encoded protein: CASSLWEPNEQFF.

This clonotype was detected ten times or more. CDR3 nucleotides: TGTGCCAGCAGTGCGACAGGGGGCAGATCTTACTACGAGCAGTACGTC. Translating gives CASSATGGRSYYEQYV. This chain links TRBV28 with TRBJ2-7, with 10 bases identical to TRBD1. With 5 bases clipped from V and 3 bases from J, the junction kept 10 bases outside the gene matches. Germline V gene data show CDR1 as MDHEN and CDR2 as SYDVKM. This CDR3 has 16 amino acids.

The CDR3 reads CASSPFPRNEQFF. Written as DNA, the CDR3 is TGTGCCAGCAGCCCCTTTCCGAGGAATGAGCAGTTCTTC. This chain links TRBV3-1 with TRBJ2-1; no clear D gene. The V gene lost 4 bases and the J gene lost 7 bases, with 11 bases spanning the gap. This CDR3 region has 13 residues. Germline CDR1 and CDR2: LGHDT and YNNKEL (reference sequence).

The chain links TRBV5-1 to TRBJ2-3; 7 bases line up with TRBD1. The germline V gene has CDR1 SGHRS and CDR2 YFSETQ. Unmatched junction bases numbered 10, after V lost 4 bases and J lost 2 bases. The CDR3 loop spans 16 amino acids. The CDR3 sequence is CASSREPTGSTDTQYF. The CDR3 DNA is TGCGCCAGCAGCCGCGAGCCGACAGGGTCCACAGATACGCAGTATTTT.

This clonotype was counted ten times or more. The CDR3 sequence: CASSFGGAREQYV. Here the CDR3 DNA reads TGTGCCAGCAGTTTCGGGGGGGCTCGAGAGCAGTACGTC. The J gene is TRBJ2-7, the V gene TRBV12-3 or TRBV12-4; 8 bases line up with TRBD2. The CDR3 totals 13 residues. Trimming took 3 bases from V and 7 from J; bases not matched to a gene: 5.

The chain recombines TRBV25-1 with TRBJ1-6; D perhaps matches TRBD1 (5 bases). This CDR3 region has 15 residues. Germline CDR1 and CDR2: MGHDK and SYGVNS. V gave up 2 bases and J gave up 8 bases, with 13 bases separating them. The CDR3 here is CASSEGTRGYSPLHF. The CDR3 DNA follows: TGTGCCAGCAGTGAAGGGACCAGAGGCTATTCACCCCTCCACTTT. The full variable domain, with the rest looked up from reference TRBV25-1 and TRBJ1-6, is EADIYQTPRYLVIGTGKKITLECSQTMGHDKMYWYQQDPGMELHLIHYSYGVNSTEKGDLSSESTVSRIRTEHFPLTLESARPSHTSQYLCASSEGTRGYSPLHFGNGTRLTVT.

This clonotype came up a few times. The CDR3 is CASSVAGGEDTQYF. Written as DNA, the CDR3 is TGTGCCAGCAGCGTCGCGGGGGGGGAAGATACGCAGTATTTT. The V call is TRBV9, the J call TRBJ2-3; TRBD2 matches at 9 bases. Trimming cost V 2 bases and J 5 bases; bases outside gene matches: 3. The CDR3 is made up of 14 amino acids. Germline lookup yields CDR1 SGDLS and CDR2 YYNGEE. The variable domain in full, with the rest retrieved from reference TRBV9 and TRBJ2-3, is DSGVTQTPKHLITATGQRVTLRCSPRSGDLSVYWYQQSLDQGLQFLIQYYNGEERAKGNILERFSAQQFPDLHSELNLSSLELGDSALYFCASSVAGGEDTQYFGPGTRLTVL.